A selection of T cell receptor beta chains follows, all from one sample in a study of CD8 T cells in Susac syndrome. TCRdb reprocessed the immunoSEQ multiplex PCR reads with MiXCR, giving one entry per CDR3 protein. Here the sample spans around 200,000 distinct CDR3 sequences, over 90% being singletons. Material for sequencing was CD8+ T cells from PBMCs. Source of these receptors: a human donor with Susac syndrome. CDR3s include the opening cysteine and the closing phenylalanine or tryptophan. D genes are given only for firm matches. Clone size is shown for a subset of rows, as once, few, many or a class of expanded clone.

CDR3aa | CDR3nt | abundance | j_gene | v_gene | d_gene
CASSQEAAGGPSETQYF | TGTGCCAGCAGCCAAGAAGCAGCGGGAGGGCCGTCAGAGACCCAGTACTTC | . | TRBJ2-5 | TRBV4-2 | TRBD2
CASSPGGPLYEQYF | TGTGCCAGCAGCCCCGGGGGCCCCCTCTACGAGCAGTACTTC | . | TRBJ2-7 | TRBV13 | .
CASSQDIPGEAFF | TGTGCCAGCAGCCAAGATATCCCCGGGGAAGCTTTCTTT | . | TRBJ1-1 | TRBV14 | .
CASSGRGADTQYF | TGTGCCAGCAGTGGACGGGGGGCAGATACGCAGTATTTT | . | TRBJ2-3 | TRBV25-1 | TRBD2
CSASSGNYGYTF | TGCAGTGCTAGTTCAGGAAACTATGGCTACACCTTC | . | TRBJ1-2 | TRBV20-1 | .
CASSQVRLDQETQYF | TGCGCCAGCAGCCAAGTTCGCCTTGACCAAGAGACCCAGTACTTC | once | TRBJ2-5 | TRBV4-1 | .
CASSWGAAGEYNEQFF | TGTGCCAGCAGCTGGGGGGCAGCGGGAGAATACAATGAGCAGTTCTTC | . | TRBJ2-1 | TRBV11-1 | TRBD2
CASSQDVKRDYNEQFF | TGTGCCAGCAGCCAAGATGTTAAGCGGGATTACAATGAGCAGTTCTTC | . | TRBJ2-1 | TRBV14 | TRBD2
CASSTGTNYGYTF | TGTGCCAGCAGTACAGGAACTAACTATGGCTACACCTTC | . | TRBJ1-2 | TRBV7-9 | .
CASSPQGLAPLGEQFF | TGTGCCAGCAGCCCCCAAGGACTAGCGCCCCTCGGGGAGCAGTTCTTC | . | TRBJ2-1 | TRBV3-1 | TRBD2
CATLRLKLENQPQHF | TGTGCCACCTTGCGATTGAAGTTAGAGAATCAGCCCCAGCATTTT | . | TRBJ1-5 | TRBV15 | .
CASSEIVGTKETQYF | TGTGCCAGCAGTGAAATTGTTGGGACAAAAGAGACCCAGTACTTC | . | TRBJ2-5 | TRBV25-1 | .
CASLDSNYEQYF | TGTGCCAGCCTGGACAGCAACTACGAGCAGTACTTC | . | TRBJ2-7 | TRBV28 | .
CASSGGTYEQYF | TGTGCCAGCAGCGGCGGAACCTACGAGCAGTACTTC | . | TRBJ2-7 | TRBV9 | .
CAISTHQGAGELFF | TGTGCCATCAGCACTCACCAGGGGGCCGGGGAGCTGTTTTTT | . | TRBJ2-2 | TRBV10-3 | TRBD1
CASSHRLEGGQETQYF | TGTGCCAGCAGCCACAGACTAGAGGGGGGCCAAGAGACCCAGTACTTC | . | TRBJ2-5 | TRBV13 | .
CASSGGQSGTEAFF | TGTGCCAGCAGCGGCGGGCAGAGTGGCACTGAAGCTTTCTTT | once | TRBJ1-1 | TRBV27 | .
CASSPGTGGAGGYTF | TGTGCCAGCAGCCCCGGGACAGGGGGCGCGGGGGGCTACACCTTC | . | TRBJ1-2 | TRBV12-3/TRBV12-4 | TRBD1
CASSQGTVAYEQYF | TGCGCCAGCAGCCAAGGGACAGTCGCCTACGAGCAGTACTTC | . | TRBJ2-7 | TRBV4-1 | .
CASSEWGAYEQFF | TGTGCCAGCAGTGAGTGGGGGGCATATGAGCAGTTCTTC | . | TRBJ2-1 | TRBV2 | .
CASSLFAGAGGPDTQYF | TGTGCCAGCAGCCTCTTTGCAGGCGCGGGGGGGCCAGATACGCAGTATTTT | . | TRBJ2-3 | TRBV3-1 | TRBD2
CSVADYNSPLHF | TGCAGCGTTGCTGACTATAATTCACCCCTCCACTTT | once | TRBJ1-6 | TRBV29-1 | .
CASSPFRGYTEAFF | TGTGCCAGCTCACCATTCAGGGGTTACACTGAAGCTTTCTTT | . | TRBJ1-1 | TRBV18 | .
CASSLVPSLQETQYF | TGCGCCAGCAGCTTGGTTCCATCCCTACAAGAGACCCAGTACTTC | . | TRBJ2-5 | TRBV5-1 | .
CASSQDPGADIQYF | TGCGCCAGCAGCCAAGATCCAGGGGCGGACATTCAGTACTTC | . | TRBJ2-4 | TRBV4-1 | .
CASSEGTAKNEKLFF | TGTGCCAGCAGCGAAGGGACAGCTAAAAATGAAAAACTGTTTTTT | . | TRBJ1-4 | TRBV2 | TRBD1
CASSKTGLNTEAFF | TGTGCCAGCAGTAAGACAGGACTGAACACTGAAGCTTTCTTT | . | TRBJ1-1 | TRBV27 | .
CASRERTQETQYF | TGTGCCAGCAGAGAACGGACACAAGAGACCCAGTACTTC | . | TRBJ2-5 | TRBV12-3/TRBV12-4 | .
CASGSRTDGYTF | TGTGCTAGTGGTTCCCGGACAGATGGCTACACCTTC | once | TRBJ1-2 | TRBV12-5 | .
CASSPRGLAGGVGELFF | TGTGCCAGCAGCCCTCGCGGACTAGCGGGCGGAGTAGGGGAGCTGTTTTTT | . | TRBJ2-2 | TRBV7-9 | TRBD2
CASSPGGDRRNIQYF | TGTGCCAGCTCGCCGGGGGGAGATCGGAGAAACATTCAGTACTTC | once | TRBJ2-4 | TRBV18 | TRBD2
CASTTGTSVHEQFF | TGTGCCAGCACTACCGGGACTAGCGTCCATGAGCAGTTCTTC | . | TRBJ2-1 | TRBV25-1 | TRBD2
CASSLGQNTDTQYF | TGCGCCAGCAGCTTAGGACAGAACACAGATACGCAGTATTTT | . | TRBJ2-3 | TRBV5-1 | .
CASSLWAGVDYEQYF | TGCGCCAGCAGCTTGTGGGCGGGGGTCGACTACGAGCAGTACTTC | few | TRBJ2-7 | TRBV5-1 | TRBD2
CASSFGQQYGYTF | TGTGCCAGCAGTTTCGGACAGCAATATGGCTACACCTTC | . | TRBJ1-2 | TRBV12-3/TRBV12-4 | .
CASSFGAGELFF | TGTGCCAGCAGTTTCGGTGCCGGGGAGCTGTTTTTT | . | TRBJ2-2 | TRBV28 | .
CASSQGSGGRDSPLHF | TGTGCCAGCAGCCAAGGCTCGGGGGGAAGAGATTCACCCCTCCACTTT | . | TRBJ1-6 | TRBV3-1 | .
CASSLGGTTNEKLFF | TGCGCCAGCAGCTTGGGTGGCACAACTAATGAAAAACTGTTTTTT | once | TRBJ1-4 | TRBV5-1 | .
CASSLVGTQETQYF | TGTGCCAGCAGCTTAGTAGGTACTCAAGAGACCCAGTACTTC | . | TRBJ2-5 | TRBV7-9 | .
CASSLGQGVQPQHF | TGCGCCAGCAGCTTGGGACAGGGGGTTCAGCCCCAGCATTTT | . | TRBJ1-5 | TRBV5-1 | TRBD1
CASSVGGGPNTGELFF | TGTGCCAGCAGCGTAGGGGGCGGACCGAACACCGGGGAGCTGTTTTTT | . | TRBJ2-2 | TRBV9 | .
CASSVPLAGGPGDTQYF | TGTGCCAGCAGCGTACCACTAGCGGGGGGGCCAGGGGATACGCAGTATTTT | . | TRBJ2-3 | TRBV11-2 | TRBD2
CSARVPGPRNTEAFF | TGCAGTGCTAGGGTCCCGGGACCAAGGAACACTGAAGCTTTCTTT | . | TRBJ1-1 | TRBV20-1 | .
CASFAGGEQYF | TGCGCCAGCTTCGCGGGGGGCGAGCAGTACTTC | . | TRBJ2-7 | TRBV5-1 | TRBD2
CASSPIDNVDGYTF | TGTGCCAGCTCACCGATCGACAATGTTGATGGCTACACCTTC | . | TRBJ1-2 | TRBV18 | .
CASSQDQFMANTEAFF | TGCGCCAGCAGCCAAGACCAATTTATGGCGAACACTGAAGCTTTCTTT | . | TRBJ1-1 | TRBV4-1 | .